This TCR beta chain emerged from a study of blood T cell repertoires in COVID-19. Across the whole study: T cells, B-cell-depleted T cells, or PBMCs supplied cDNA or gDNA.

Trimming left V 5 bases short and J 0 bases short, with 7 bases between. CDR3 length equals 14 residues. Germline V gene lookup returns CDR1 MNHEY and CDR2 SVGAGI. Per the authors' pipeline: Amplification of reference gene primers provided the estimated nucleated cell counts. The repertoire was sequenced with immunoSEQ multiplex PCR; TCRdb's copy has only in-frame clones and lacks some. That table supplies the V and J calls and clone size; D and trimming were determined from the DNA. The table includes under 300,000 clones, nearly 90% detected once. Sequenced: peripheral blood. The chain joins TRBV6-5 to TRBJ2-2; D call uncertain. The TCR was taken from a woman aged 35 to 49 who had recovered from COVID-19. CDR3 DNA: TGTGCCAGCAGTCATACACCGAACACCGGGGAGCTGTTTTTT. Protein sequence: CASSHTPNTGELFF.